The clone carrying this T cell receptor (beta chain) was detected many times. Its target is unknown. The making of cDNA relied on 5'RACE with 10-nucleotide random UMIs. From 15-18 subjects, each sequencing run yielded over 170 million TCR-beta sequences. TCRdb independently ran MiXCR on the 5' RACE reads; one entry per CDR3 protein. Seen here are around 56,000 distinct CDR3 sequences, more than 20% observed once, and the top ten hold about 4.6%. Time point here: technical triplicate 2. Stored at -80 C, 2 million PBMCs were the source of the unsorted libraries. This CDR3 region has 15 residues. Trimming took 4 bases from V and 7 from J, leaving 18 bases between them. Per germline, CDR1 SGHDT and CDR2 YYEEEE. The entry originates in a study of neurological immune-mediated disorders. Regarding the study as a whole: The most TCR clonal expansion was seen in HTLV-1-associated myelopathy, and the least was seen in multiple sclerosis, which fell below healthy controls.

The source material was PBMCs. The sequence came from a man aged 55 to 69 with HTLV-1-associated myelopathy (HAM/TSP). V is TRBV5-6 and J is TRBJ2-4; D remains unclear. CDR3 amino acids: CASSRLGPSENIQYF. The CDR3 coding sequence is TGTGCCAGCAGCCGACTGGGCCCCTCGGAGAACATTCAGTACTTC.